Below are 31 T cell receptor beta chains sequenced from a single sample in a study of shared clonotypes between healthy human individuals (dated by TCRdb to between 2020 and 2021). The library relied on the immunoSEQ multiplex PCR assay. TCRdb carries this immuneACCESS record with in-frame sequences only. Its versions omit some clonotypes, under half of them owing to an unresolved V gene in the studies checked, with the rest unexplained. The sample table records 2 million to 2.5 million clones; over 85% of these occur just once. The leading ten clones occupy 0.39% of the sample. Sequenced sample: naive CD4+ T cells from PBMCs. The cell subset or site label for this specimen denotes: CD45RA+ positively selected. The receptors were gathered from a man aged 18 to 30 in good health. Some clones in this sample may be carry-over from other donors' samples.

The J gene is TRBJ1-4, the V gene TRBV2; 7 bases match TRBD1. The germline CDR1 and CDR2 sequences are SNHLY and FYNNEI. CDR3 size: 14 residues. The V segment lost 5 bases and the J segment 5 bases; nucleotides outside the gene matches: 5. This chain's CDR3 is CASSPDRHNEKLFF. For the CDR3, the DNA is TGTGCCAGCAGTCCGGACAGGCACAATGAAAAACTGTTTTTT.

The CDR3 is CASTASGRGRGQETQYF. DNA for the CDR3: TGTGCCAGTACCGCATCCGGCCGGGGGAGGGGGCAAGAGACCCAGTACTTC. V is TRBV19 and J is TRBJ2-5; D might be TRBD2 (7 bases). In germline, CDR1 is LNHDA, CDR2 SQIVND (reference sequence). V lost 7 bases, J lost 2 bases, and 23 bases lay in between. This CDR3 comprises 17 residues.

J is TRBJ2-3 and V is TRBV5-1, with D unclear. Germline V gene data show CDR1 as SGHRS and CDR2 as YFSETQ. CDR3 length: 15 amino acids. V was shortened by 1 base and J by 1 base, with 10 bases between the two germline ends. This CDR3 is CASSLKPSGTDTQYF. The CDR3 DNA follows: TGCGCCAGCAGCTTGAAGCCGTCTGGCACAGATACGCAGTATTTT.

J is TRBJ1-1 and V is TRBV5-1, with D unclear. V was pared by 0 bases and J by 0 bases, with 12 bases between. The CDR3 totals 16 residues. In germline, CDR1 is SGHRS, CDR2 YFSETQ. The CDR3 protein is CASSLGIAGMNTEAFF. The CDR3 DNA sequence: TGCGCCAGCAGCTTGGGGATAGCGGGGATGAACACTGAAGCTTTCTTT.

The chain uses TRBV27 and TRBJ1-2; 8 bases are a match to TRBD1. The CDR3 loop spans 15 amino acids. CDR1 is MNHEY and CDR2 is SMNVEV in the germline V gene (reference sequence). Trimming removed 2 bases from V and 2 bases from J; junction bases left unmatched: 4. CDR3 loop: CASSLRGQGNYGYTF. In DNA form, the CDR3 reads TGTGCCAGCAGTTTACGCGGACAGGGAAACTATGGCTACACCTTC.

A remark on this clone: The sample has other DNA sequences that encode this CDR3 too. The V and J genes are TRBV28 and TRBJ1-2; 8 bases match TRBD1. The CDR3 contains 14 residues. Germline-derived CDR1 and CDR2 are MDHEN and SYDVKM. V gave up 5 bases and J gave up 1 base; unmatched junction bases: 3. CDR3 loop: CASSRTGGNYGYTF. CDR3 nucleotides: TGTGCCAGCAGTAGAACAGGGGGTAACTATGGCTACACCTTC.

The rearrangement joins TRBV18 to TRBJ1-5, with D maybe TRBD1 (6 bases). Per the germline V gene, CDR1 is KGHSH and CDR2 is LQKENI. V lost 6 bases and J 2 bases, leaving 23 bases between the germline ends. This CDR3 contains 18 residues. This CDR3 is CASSHWTVGGAGNQPQHF. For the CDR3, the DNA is TGTGCCAGCTCGCACTGGACAGTGGGAGGGGCGGGCAATCAGCCCCAGCATTTT.

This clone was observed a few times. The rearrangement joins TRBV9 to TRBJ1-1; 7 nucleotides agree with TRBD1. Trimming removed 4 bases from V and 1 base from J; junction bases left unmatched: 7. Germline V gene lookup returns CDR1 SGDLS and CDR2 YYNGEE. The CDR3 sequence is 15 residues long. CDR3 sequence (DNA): TGTGCCAGCAGCCCTCGGGACAGACCGAACACTGAAGCTTTCTTT. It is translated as CASSPRDRPNTEAFF.

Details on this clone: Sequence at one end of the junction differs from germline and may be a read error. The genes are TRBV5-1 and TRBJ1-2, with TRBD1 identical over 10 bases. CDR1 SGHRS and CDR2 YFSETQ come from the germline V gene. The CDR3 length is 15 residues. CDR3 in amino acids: CASSLGDRGGYGYTF. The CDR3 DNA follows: TGCGCCAGCAGTTTGGGGGACAGGGGCGGCTATGGCTACACCTTC.

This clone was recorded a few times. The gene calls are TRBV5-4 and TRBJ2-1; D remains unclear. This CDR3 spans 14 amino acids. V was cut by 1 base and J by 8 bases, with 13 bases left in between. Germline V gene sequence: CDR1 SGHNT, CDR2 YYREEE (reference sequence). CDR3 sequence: CASSLQVALHEQFF. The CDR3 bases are TGTGCCAGCAGCTTGCAGGTTGCCCTACATGAGCAGTTCTTC.

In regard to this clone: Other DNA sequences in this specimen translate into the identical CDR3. The CDR3 spells CASTLGGQPQHF. The CDR3 nucleotides read TGTGCCAGCACCCTGGGGGGCCAGCCCCAGCATTTT. The chain carries TRBV28 and TRBJ1-5, with a tentative D call TRBD1 (6 bases). CDR1 is MDHEN and CDR2 is SYDVKM in the germline V gene. Between the trimmed V and J ends, which lost 7 bases and 7 bases, there was a span of 11 bases. The CDR3 loop spans 12 amino acids.

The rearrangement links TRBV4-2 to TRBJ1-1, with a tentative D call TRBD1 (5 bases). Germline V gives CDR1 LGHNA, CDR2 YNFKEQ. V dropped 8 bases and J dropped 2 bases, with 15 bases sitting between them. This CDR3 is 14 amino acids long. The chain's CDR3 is CASGSQGLNTEAFF. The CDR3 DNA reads TGTGCCAGCGGTAGCCAGGGACTAAACACTGAAGCTTTCTTT.

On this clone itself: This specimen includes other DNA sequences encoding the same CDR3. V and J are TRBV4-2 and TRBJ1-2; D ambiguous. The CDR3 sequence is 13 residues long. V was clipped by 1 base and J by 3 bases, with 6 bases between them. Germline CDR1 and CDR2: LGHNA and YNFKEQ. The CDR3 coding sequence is TGTGCCAGCAGCCAAGGCACGGACTATGGCTACACCTTC. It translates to CASSQGTDYGYTF.

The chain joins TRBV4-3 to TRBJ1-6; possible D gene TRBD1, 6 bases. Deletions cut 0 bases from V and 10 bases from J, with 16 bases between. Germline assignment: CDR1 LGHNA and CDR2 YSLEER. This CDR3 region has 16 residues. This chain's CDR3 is CASSQDTGRGGSPLHF. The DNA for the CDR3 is TGCGCCAGCAGCCAAGATACAGGCAGGGGCGGATCACCCCTCCACTTT.

The CDR3 coding sequence is TGTGCCACCAGCAGAGATGTGGGGACAACCCTAAACATTCAGTACTTC. Its protein is CATSRDVGTTLNIQYF. The chain uses TRBV15 and TRBJ2-4; D may be TRBD1 (6 bases). CDR3 size: 16 residues. V dropped 0 bases and J dropped 6 bases, with 15 bases sitting between them. CDR1 and CDR2 (germline): LNHNV, YYDKDF (reference sequence).

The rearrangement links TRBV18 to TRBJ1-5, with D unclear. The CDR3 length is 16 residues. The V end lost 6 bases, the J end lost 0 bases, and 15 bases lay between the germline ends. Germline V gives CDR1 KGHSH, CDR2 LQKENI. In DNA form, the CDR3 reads TGTGCCAGCTCCCCGGACGGGAGTTATAGCAATCAGCCCCAGCATTTT. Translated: CASSPDGSYSNQPQHF.

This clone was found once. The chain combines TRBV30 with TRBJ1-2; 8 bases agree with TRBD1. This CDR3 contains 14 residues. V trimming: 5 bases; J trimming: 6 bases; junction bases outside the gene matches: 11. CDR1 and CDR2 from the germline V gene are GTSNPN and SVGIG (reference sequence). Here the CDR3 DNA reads TGTGCCTGGCGGACAGGGATTTCGGTCGATGGCTACACCTTC. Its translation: CAWRTGISVDGYTF.

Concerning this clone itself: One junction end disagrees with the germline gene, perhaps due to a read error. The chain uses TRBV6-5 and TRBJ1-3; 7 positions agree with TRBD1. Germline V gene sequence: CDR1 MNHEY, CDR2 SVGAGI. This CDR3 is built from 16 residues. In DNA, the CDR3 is TGTGCCAGCAGTAACTCCGGGACAGCTTCTGGAAACACCATATATTTT. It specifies CASSNSGTASGNTIYF.

The CDR3 loop reads CASSLDRGETQYF. In DNA, the CDR3 is TGTGCCAGCAGTTTGGATCGGGGGGAGACCCAGTACTTC. This sequence joins TRBV28 and TRBJ2-5, with a tentative D call TRBD2 (6 bases). Trimming removed 3 bases from V and 5 bases from J, with 10 bases in between. CDR1 and CDR2 (germline): MDHEN, SYDVKM. There are 13 residues in the CDR3.

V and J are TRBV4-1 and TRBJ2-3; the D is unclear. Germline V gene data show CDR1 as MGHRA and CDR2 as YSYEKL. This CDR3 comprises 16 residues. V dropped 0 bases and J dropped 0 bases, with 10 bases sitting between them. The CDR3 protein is CASSQEFAPSTDTQYF. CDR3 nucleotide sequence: TGCGCCAGCAGCCAAGAGTTTGCCCCTAGCACAGATACGCAGTATTTT.

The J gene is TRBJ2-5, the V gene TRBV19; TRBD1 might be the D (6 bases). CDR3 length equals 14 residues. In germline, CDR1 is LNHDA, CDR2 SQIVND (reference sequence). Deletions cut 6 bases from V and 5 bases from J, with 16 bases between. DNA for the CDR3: TGTGCCAGTAGAGGCCGGGACCAGGGGGAGACCCAGTACTTC. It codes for CASRGRDQGETQYF.

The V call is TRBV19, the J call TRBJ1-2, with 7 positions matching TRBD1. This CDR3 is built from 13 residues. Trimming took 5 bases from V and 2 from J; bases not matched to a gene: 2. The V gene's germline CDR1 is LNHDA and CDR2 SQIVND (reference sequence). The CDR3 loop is CASSAGQNYGYTF. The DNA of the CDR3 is TGTGCCAGTAGTGCGGGACAGAACTATGGCTACACCTTC. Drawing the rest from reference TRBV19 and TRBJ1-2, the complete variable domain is DGGITQSPKYLFRKEGQNVTLSCEQNLNHDAMYWYRQDPGQGLRLIYYSQIVNDFQKGDIAEGYSVSREKKESFPLTVTSAQKNPTAFYLCASSAGQNYGYTFGSGTRLTVV.

The CDR3 DNA reads TGCGCCAGCAGCTTGCACGAAACGAGTAACTCCTACGAGCAGTACTTC. This translates into CASSLHETSNSYEQYF. This chain connects TRBV5-1 to TRBJ2-7; D is uncertain. This CDR3 region has 16 residues. Germline CDR1 is SGHRS and CDR2 is YFSETQ. V lost 1 base, J lost 0 bases, and 14 bases lay in between.

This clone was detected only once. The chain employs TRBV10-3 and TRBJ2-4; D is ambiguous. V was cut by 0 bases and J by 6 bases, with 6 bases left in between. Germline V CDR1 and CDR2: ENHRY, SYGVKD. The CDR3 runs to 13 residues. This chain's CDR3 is CAISESNGNIQYF. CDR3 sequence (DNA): TGTGCCATCAGTGAGTCGAATGGAAACATTCAGTACTTC.

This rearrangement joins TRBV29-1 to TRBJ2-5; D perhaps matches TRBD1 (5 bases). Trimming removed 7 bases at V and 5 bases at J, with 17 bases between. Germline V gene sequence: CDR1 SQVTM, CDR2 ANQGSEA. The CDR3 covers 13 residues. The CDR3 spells CSAPKPGAETQYF. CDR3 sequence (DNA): TGCAGCGCCCCCAAACCTGGGGCTGAGACCCAGTACTTC.

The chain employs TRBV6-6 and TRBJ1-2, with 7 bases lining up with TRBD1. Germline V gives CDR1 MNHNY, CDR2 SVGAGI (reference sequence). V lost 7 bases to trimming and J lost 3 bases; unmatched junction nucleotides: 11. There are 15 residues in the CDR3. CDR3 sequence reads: CASIITGERDYGYTF. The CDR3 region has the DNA TGTGCCAGCATTATCACAGGGGAACGGGACTATGGCTACACCTTC.

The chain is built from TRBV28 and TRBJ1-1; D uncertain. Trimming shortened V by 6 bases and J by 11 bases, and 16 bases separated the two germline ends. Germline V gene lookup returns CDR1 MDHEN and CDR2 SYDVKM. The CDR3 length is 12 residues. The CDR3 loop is CASSPPIGLAFF. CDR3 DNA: TGTGCCAGCAGCCCCCCGATTGGGTTGGCTTTCTTT.

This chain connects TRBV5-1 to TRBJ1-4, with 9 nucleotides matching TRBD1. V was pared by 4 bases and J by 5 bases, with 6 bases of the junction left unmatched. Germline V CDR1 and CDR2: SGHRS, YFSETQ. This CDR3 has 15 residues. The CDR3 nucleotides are TGCGCCAGCAGCCAGGAGACAGGGGGGAATGAAAAACTGTTTTTT. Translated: CASSQETGGNEKLFF.

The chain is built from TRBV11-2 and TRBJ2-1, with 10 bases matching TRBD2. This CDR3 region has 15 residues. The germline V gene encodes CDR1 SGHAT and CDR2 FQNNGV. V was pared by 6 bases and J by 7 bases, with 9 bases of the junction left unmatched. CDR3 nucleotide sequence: TGTGCCAGCAGGATTAGCGGGAGGCGAAGAAATGAGCAGTTCTTC. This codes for CASRISGRRRNEQFF.

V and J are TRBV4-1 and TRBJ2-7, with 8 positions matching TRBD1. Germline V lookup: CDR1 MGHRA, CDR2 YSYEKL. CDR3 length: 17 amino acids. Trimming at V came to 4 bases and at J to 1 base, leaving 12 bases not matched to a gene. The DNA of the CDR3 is TGCGCCAGCAGCCGAATAACAGGGGGTCCCCTTTCCTACGAGCAGTACTTC. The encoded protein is CASSRITGGPLSYEQYF.

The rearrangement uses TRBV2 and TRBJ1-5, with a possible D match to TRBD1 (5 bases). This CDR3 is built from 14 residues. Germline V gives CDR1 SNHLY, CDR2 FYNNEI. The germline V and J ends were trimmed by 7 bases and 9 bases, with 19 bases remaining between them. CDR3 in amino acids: CASTGGAQERPQHF. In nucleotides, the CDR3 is TGTGCCAGCACCGGAGGGGCCCAGGAACGGCCCCAGCATTTT.